This is a list of T cell receptor beta chains from one sample in a study of T cell repertoires in cytomegalovirus infection. For these receptors, no antigen is known. TCRdb reprocessed the reads via MiXCR and lists one record per CDR3 protein. The data contain 20,000 to 30,000 distinct CDR3 sequences, approximately 24% of them singletons. The specimen comprised CD8+ T cells from cultured PBMCs, sampled from culture after CMV antigen stimulation. The receptor source for this set is a human donor in good health (CMV status not recorded). Some clones in this sample may be carry-over from other donors' samples. The CDR3 runs from the conserved cysteine through the conserved F or W. D genes are given only for firm matches. Expanded clones get a size class; other rows say once, few or many, or leave the size out.

cdr3_length clone_size j_call d_call v_call cdr3_nt cdr3_aa
20 NA TRBJ1-2 TRBD1 TRBV7-9 TGTGCCAGCAGCCACGCCGGACAGGGGCCTACTCAAAACGAGAACTATGGCTACACCTTC CASSHAGQGPTQNENYGYTF
14 NA TRBJ1-5 NA TRBV12-3/TRBV12-4 TGTGCCAGCAGTTTAGGAACATACGATCAGCCCCAGCATTTT CASSLGTYDQPQHF
13 many TRBJ1-2 TRBD1 TRBV7-9 TGTGCCAGCAGCCGGGGACAGGGCCATGGCTACACCTTC CASSRGQGHGYTF
17 few TRBJ1-5 NA TRBV23-1 TGCGCCAGCAGCGGAGACTCGGGGGGCTCTAGCCGGCAGCCCCAGCATTTT CASSGDSGGSSRQPQHF
12 many TRBJ2-2 NA TRBV7-9 TGTGCCAGCACCCGAGGCCTAAGGGAGCTGTTTTTT CASTRGLRELFF
18 many TRBJ2-3 TRBD2 TRBV7-2 TGTGCCAGCAGTTCCTGTGGATGTAGAGCGGGGGACACAGATACGCAGTATTTT CASSSCGCRAGDTDTQYF
14 NA TRBJ2-1 NA TRBV11-3 TGTGCCAGCAGCTTAGAATCCACCTACAATGAGCAGTTCTTC CASSLESTYNEQFF
16 NA TRBJ2-1 NA TRBV5-1 TGCGCCAGCAGCTTGGCCATGGGGCTTTCCTACAATGAGCAGTTCTTC CASSLAMGLSYNEQFF
13 few TRBJ2-3 NA TRBV6-6 TGTGCCAGCAGTGGTATTTTTGCAGATACGCAGTATTTT CASSGIFADTQYF
18 many TRBJ2-7 TRBD1 TRBV27 TGTGCCAGCAGCCTCCGGACAGGATCCTCTGTCTTTGGCTACGAGCAGTACTTC CASSLRTGSSVFGYEQYF
13 many TRBJ2-7 NA TRBV7-2 TGTGCCAGCAGCTTTGTGGATTTGGACGAGCAGTACTTC CASSFVDLDEQYF
14 NA TRBJ2-5 NA TRBV12-3/TRBV12-4 TGTGCCAGCAGGTCATGGGGGGTTCAAGAGACCCAGTACTTC CASRSWGVQETQYF
17 NA TRBJ2-1 TRBD2 TRBV6-5 TGTGCCAGCAACACCAACATGGGACTAGCCACTAACAATGAGCAGTTCTTC CASNTNMGLATNNEQFF
13 NA TRBJ1-2 TRBD1 TRBV5-4 TGTGCCAGCAGCACCCGGACAGGGGATGGCTACACCTTC CASSTRTGDGYTF
15 NA TRBJ2-7 TRBD1 TRBV5-4 TGTGCCAGCAGCTGGGCCGGGACAGGGCCCTACGAGCAGTACTTC CASSWAGTGPYEQYF
15 NA TRBJ2-5 NA TRBV28 TGTGCCAGCAGTTTATTTTGGTCCCAGCGCGAGACCCAGTACTTC CASSLFWSQRETQYF
15 few TRBJ1-2 TRBD1 TRBV4-3 TGCGCCAGCAGCCAAGGACAGGGCTCGGACTATGGCTACACCTTC CASSQGQGSDYGYTF
15 few TRBJ2-2 TRBD1 TRBV6-1 TGTGCCAGCAGTTCTACAGGGGGATTCGCCGGGGAGCTGTTTTTT CASSSTGGFAGELFF
16 few TRBJ2-7 NA TRBV27 TGTGCCAGCAGTTTATCTCCTCCCAGAATCTTCAACGAGCAGTACTTC CASSLSPPRIFNEQYF
15 NA TRBJ2-3 NA TRBV19 TGTGCCAGTAGTTTGTTAACAGGGAGCACAGATACGCAGTATTTT CASSLLTGSTDTQYF
17 NA TRBJ2-1 NA TRBV5-5 TGTGCCAGCAGCTTGTCGGGCCCCCCAAGCTCCTACAATGAGCAGTTCTTC CASSLSGPPSSYNEQFF
14 NA TRBJ2-7 NA TRBV4-1 TGCGCCAGCAGCCAAGGACAGGCAACCTACGAGCAGTACTTC CASSQGQATYEQYF
12 many TRBJ2-3 NA TRBV12-3/TRBV12-4 TGTGCCAGCAGTGTTAGCACAGATACGCAGTATTTT CASSVSTDTQYF
9 NA TRBJ2-7 NA TRBV6-1 TGTGCCAGCGGCAACGAGCAGTACTTC CASGNEQYF
17 few TRBJ2-1 NA TRBV6-2/TRBV6-3 TGTGCCAGCAGCCAAAACCCACGATTAACCAGCTACAATGAGCAGTTCTTC CASSQNPRLTSYNEQFF
15 NA TRBJ2-5 TRBD1 TRBV15 TGTGCCACCCAACCAGACAGGGGGTGGCAAGAGACCCAGTACTTC CATQPDRGWQETQYF
15 NA TRBJ1-5 NA TRBV9 TGTGCCAGCAGCGTAGATGGCAGGGAGAGTCAGCCCCAGCATTTT CASSVDGRESQPQHF
16 NA TRBJ2-3 TRBD2 TRBV11-1 TGTGCCAGCAGCCGAGGGACTAGGCGAAGCACAGATACGCAGTATTTT CASSRGTRRSTDTQYF
16 NA TRBJ2-5 NA TRBV27 TGTGCCAGCAGCCCAGGAGGCGGCGGGTACCAAGAGACCCAGTACTTC CASSPGGGGYQETQYF
14 many TRBJ2-1 NA TRBV7-2 TGTGCCAGCAGCTTACTAACCCAGTACAATGAGCAGTTCTTC CASSLLTQYNEQFF
14 NA TRBJ2-5 NA TRBV20-1 TGCAGTGCTAGAGGAGGGCAGGAGCAAGAGACCCAGTACTTC CSARGGQEQETQYF
13 NA TRBJ2-3 NA TRBV6-2/TRBV6-3 TGTGCCAGCAGTTACACTAGCACAGATACGCAGTATTTT CASSYTSTDTQYF
11 few TRBJ1-1 NA TRBV29-1 TGCAGCGTTGAAGATAGCACTGAAGCTTTCTTT CSVEDSTEAFF
15 NA TRBJ1-2 NA TRBV4-1 TGCGCCAGCAGCCAAGCAGGAAGTCAAACCTATGGCTACACCTTC CASSQAGSQTYGYTF
15 few TRBJ2-1 TRBD2 TRBV12-3/TRBV12-4 TGTGCCAGCAGTAGTAGCGGGGGGAAAGCAAATGAGCAGTTCTTC CASSSSGGKANEQFF
14 few TRBJ1-1 NA TRBV27 TGTGCCAGCAGCGAACTGGGGGTGGGCACTGAAGCTTTCTTT CASSELGVGTEAFF
18 many TRBJ2-5 TRBD2 TRBV5-6 TGTGCCAGCAGCCCAAGGGCGGGACTAGTGGGACTACGAGAGACCCAGTACTTC CASSPRAGLVGLRETQYF
13 NA TRBJ1-1 NA TRBV6-4 TGTGCCAGCAGTGACTCGGGAAACACTGAAGCTTTCTTT CASSDSGNTEAFF
15 NA TRBJ2-5 NA TRBV28 TGTGCCAGCAGTGTCAGTGATGCCCTCCAAGAGACCCAGTACTTC CASSVSDALQETQYF
16 many TRBJ1-6 TRBD1 TRBV6-1 TGTGCCAGCAGCATGCGGGACAGACGATATAATTCACCCCTCCACTTT CASSMRDRRYNSPLHF
14 many TRBJ1-4 NA TRBV7-9 TGTGCCAGCAGCCCCAGGGACACCAATGAAAAACTGTTTTTT CASSPRDTNEKLFF
13 NA TRBJ2-7 TRBD1 TRBV5-6 TGTGCCAGCAGCCTAACAGGGGGCTACGAGCAGTACTTC CASSLTGGYEQYF